One and the same sample provided the 9 T cell receptor beta chains below, sequenced in a study of cytomegalovirus exposure and HLA in healthy donors. Repertoires were generated with immunoSEQ multiplex PCR, while TCRdb's copy carries only in-frame clones and drops some. The sample has 120,000 to 150,000 clones; just over 90% are singletons. Material for sequencing was PBMCs. The receptors were gathered from a man younger than 35 in good health and CMV-seronegative.

The chain recombines TRBV28 with TRBJ1-5; TRBD1 agrees at 10 bases. CDR3 length: 18 residues. The germline V gene has CDR1 MDHEN and CDR2 SYDVKM. Trimming cost V 3 bases and J 1 base; bases outside gene matches: 9. The chain's CDR3 is CASSLPGQGIRSNQPQHF. The CDR3 bases are TGTGCCAGCAGTTTGCCGGGACAGGGGATTCGGAGCAATCAGCCCCAGCATTTT. The full variable domain, in which reference TRBV28 and TRBJ1-5 provide the parts outside the CDR3, is DVKVTQSSRYLVKRTGEKVFLECVQDMDHENMFWYRQDPGLGLRLIYFSYDVKMKEKGDIPEGYSVSREKKERFSLILESASTNQTSMYLCASSLPGQGIRSNQPQHFGDGTRLSIL.

The chain carries TRBV19 and TRBJ1-2, with D maybe TRBD1 (5 bases). The ends were cut back, 3 bases at V and 4 bases at J, with 15 bases in the middle. This CDR3 comprises 15 residues. Germline V gene data show CDR1 as LNHDA and CDR2 as SQIVND (reference sequence). The CDR3 nucleotides are TGTGCCAGTAGTATGTGGGAAAGGGACTCCTATGGCTACACCTTC. Protein sequence: CASSMWERDSYGYTF.

This chain links TRBV7-9 with TRBJ2-1, with 8 bases lining up with TRBD2. The trim removed 1 base at V and 7 bases at J, leaving 3 bases unmatched. Germline V gene sequence: CDR1 SEHNR, CDR2 FQNEAQ (reference sequence). The CDR3 runs to 14 residues. The CDR3 DNA follows: TGTGCCAGCAGCTTAGAAGGGACTAGAAATGAGCAGTTCTTC. Amino acids: CASSLEGTRNEQFF.

The chain joins TRBV29-1 to TRBJ1-2; TRBD1 agrees at 10 bases. The germline V gene has CDR1 SQVTM and CDR2 ANQGSEA. The CDR3 contains 12 residues. V lost 3 bases to trimming and J lost 8 bases; unmatched junction nucleotides: 3. The CDR3 DNA follows: TGCAGCGTTGACGACAGGGGGCGCGGCTACACCTTC. As protein: CSVDDRGRGYTF.

V usage is TRBV6-5 and J usage is TRBJ2-2, with TRBD1 as a possible D gene (5 bases). V lost 5 bases to trimming and J lost 4 bases, with 11 bases between them. CDR1 and CDR2 from the germline V gene are MNHEY and SVGAGI. The CDR3 totals 14 residues. In DNA, the CDR3 is TGTGCCAGCAGTAAGGGGCTAGGCACCGGGGAGCTGTTTTTT. Encoded protein: CASSKGLGTGELFF.

This chain connects TRBV7-2 to TRBJ2-1, with 7 bases matching TRBD1. The CDR3 totals 15 residues. Per the germline V gene, CDR1 is SGHTA and CDR2 is FQGNSA. J was trimmed by 5 bases and V by 5 bases; bases with no gene match: 9. CDR3 in DNA: TGTGCCAGCAGCATCTCAACCGGGACAGACAATGAGCAGTTCTTC. Its protein product is CASSISTGTDNEQFF.

J is TRBJ2-5 and V is TRBV2, with 13 nucleotides matching TRBD2. The CDR3 totals 17 residues. V lost 2 bases and J lost 5; bases outside the gene matches: 8. Germline V CDR1 and CDR2: SNHLY, FYNNEI. The CDR3 loop is CASSEFTSGGAWETQYF. DNA for the CDR3: TGTGCCAGCAGTGAATTTACTAGCGGGGGGGCCTGGGAGACCCAGTACTTC.

The V and J genes are TRBV11-2 and TRBJ2-1, with 8 bases that match TRBD1. Germline V lookup: CDR1 SGHAT, CDR2 FQNNGV. V shed 1 base, J shed 6 bases, and the junction held 2 bases outside the gene matches. The CDR3 length is 14 residues. In DNA form, the CDR3 reads TGTGCCAGCAGCTTAGTGGGACAGGTCAATGAGCAGTTCTTC. Protein product: CASSLVGQVNEQFF.

The chain has TRBV10-3 and TRBJ2-7; D possibly corresponds to TRBD2 (5 bases). Looked up from germline, CDR1 is ENHRY and CDR2 is SYGVKD. The CDR3 has 12 residues. V shed 2 bases and J shed 3 bases, with 5 bases lying between them. CDR3 sequence reads: CAISEEGYEQYV. DNA of the CDR3: TGTGCCATCAGTGAGGAGGGCTACGAGCAGTACGTC.